Listed below are T cell receptor beta chains from one sample, sequenced in a study of regulatory T cells in long-lasting Graves disease. TCRdb ran MiXCR on the multiplex PCR reads and lists one entry per CDR3 protein. The sample yields fewer than 650,000 distinct CDR3 sequences, under 20% seen once. These data also formed part of another study, on T cells in Graves' hyperthyroidism and ophthalmopathy.

This specimen consisted of peripheral blood mononuclear cells (PBMCs), obtained at new diagnosis, from a patient treated with antithyroid drugs. All receptors come from a woman under 40 with Graves disease. CDR3s include the opening cysteine and the closing phenylalanine or tryptophan. D genes are given only for firm matches. The size entry is marked missing in some rows and otherwise reads once, few, many or a size class.

v_call	clone_size	j_call	cdr3_length	d_call	cdr3_aa	cdr3_nt
TRBV28	.	TRBJ1-5	14	.	CASNYRDRNQPQHF	TGTGCCAGCAACTACAGGGATAGGAATCAGCCCCAGCATTTT
TRBV12-3/TRBV12-4	many	TRBJ1-1	12	.	CASSTRDTEAFF	TGTGCCAGCAGTACCCGGGACACTGAAGCTTTCTTT
TRBV5-1	many	TRBJ1-2	12	.	CASSAGGRGYTF	TGCGCCAGCAGCGCCGGCGGCAGGGGCTACACCTTC
TRBV28	.	TRBJ1-5	23	.	CASSPPGLAGVEQYFGPGQPQHF	.
TRBV12-3/TRBV12-4	many	TRBJ2-7	12	TRBD1	CASRTGTYEQYF	TGTGCCAGCAGGACAGGGACCTACGAGCAGTACTTC
TRBV2	many	TRBJ2-5	16	TRBD2	CASSRLVAGIQETQYF	TGTGCCAGCAGTCGATTGGTAGCGGGAATCCAAGAGACCCAGTACTTC
TRBV30	.	TRBJ1-2	12	.	CAWRPGNYGYTF	TGTGCCTGGAGGCCAGGGAACTATGGCTACACCTTC
TRBV20-1	once	TRBJ1-6	17	.	CSARELEAFGVKSPLHF	TGCAGTGCTAGAGAGCTGGAGGCTTTTGGGGTAAAATCACCCCTCCACTTT
TRBV6-1	many	TRBJ2-3	13	.	CATIGGQSTTQYF	TGTGCCACCATCGGGGGACAGTCCACCACTCAGTATTTT
TRBV5-1	.	TRBJ2-2	13	.	CATTSGKAGELFF	TGCGCCACCACAAGCGGAAAGGCCGGGGAGCTGTTTTTT
TRBV5-1	.	TRBJ2-5	17	.	CASSLGVQRTRDETQYF	TGCGCCAGCAGCTTGGGGGTCCAGCGGACCAGAGATGAGACCCAGTACTTC
TRBV3-1	few	TRBJ2-6	14	.	CASSQASGANVLTF	TGTGCCAGCAGCCAAGCGTCTGGGGCCAACGTCCTGACTTTC
TRBV6-2/TRBV6-3	.	TRBJ2-6	17	TRBD1	CASSALDRGSGANVLTF	TGTGCCAGCAGTGCTCTGGACAGGGGTTCTGGGGCCAACGTCCTGACTTTC
TRBV7-2	few	TRBJ1-2	15	.	CASSQEARGRYGYTF	TGTGCCAGCAGCCAAGAGGCCAGGGGTCGGTACGGCTACACCTTC
TRBV2	many	TRBJ2-7	18	TRBD1	CASSEPVAWTGKSYEQYF	TGTGCCAGCAGTGAACCGGTCGCCTGGACAGGGAAGTCCTACGAGCAGTACTTC
TRBV19	few	TRBJ2-1	14	.	CASSEQTGGFEQFF	TGTGCCAGTAGCGAACAGACAGGAGGGTTTGAGCAGTTCTTC
TRBV6-1	few	TRBJ2-3	13	.	CASSEFRKDTQYF	TGTGCCAGCAGTGAATTCCGGAAAGATACGCAGTATTTT
TRBV13	.	TRBJ2-4	18	TRBD2	CASSLGPMSGRIRNIQYF	TGTGCCAGCAGCTTAGGCCCCATGAGCGGGAGGATTAGAAACATTCAGTACTTC
TRBV20-1	.	TRBJ1-5	10	.	CSAGSQPQHF	TGCAGTGCCGGTAGCCAGCCCCAGCATTTT
TRBV27	few	TRBJ2-1	15	TRBD1	CASWARDRDYNEQFF	TGTGCCAGCTGGGCACGGGACAGAGATTACAATGAGCAGTTCTTC
TRBV10-3	many	TRBJ1-1	13	.	CAISPDRYTEAFF	TGTGCCATCAGTCCGGACAGATACACTGAAGCTTTCTTT
TRBV20-1	once	TRBJ1-2	15	.	CSVSQGTASFYGYTF	TGCAGTGTTTCCCAAGGGACCGCGTCCTTCTATGGCTACACCTTC
TRBV6-1	.	TRBJ2-7	15	TRBD2	CASSPTSGYSYEQYF	TGTGCCAGCAGCCCGACTAGCGGATATTCCTACGAGCAGTACTTC
TRBV7-9	few	TRBJ1-5	15	TRBD1	CASSLDWTGNQPQHF	TGTGCCAGCAGCTTGGACTGGACAGGGAATCAGCCCCAGCATTTT
TRBV27	many	TRBJ2-7	15	.	CASRLTPGLPYEQYF	TGTGCCAGCAGGCTCACTCCGGGGCTCCCCTACGAGCAGTACTTC
TRBV3-1	few	TRBJ1-2	13	.	CASSQIGGYGYTF	TGTGCCAGCAGCCAGATAGGGGGATATGGCTACACCTTC
TRBV10-2	.	TRBJ2-7	13	.	CASSEIGRREQYF	TGCGCCAGCAGTGAGATTGGGCGACGCGAGCAGTACTTC
TRBV7-6	.	TRBJ2-3	18	TRBD2	CASSPGGLAVPDTDTQYF	TGTGCCAGCAGCCCGGGGGGACTAGCGGTACCCGACACAGATACGCAGTATTTT
TRBV20-1	many	TRBJ2-3	15	TRBD2	CSARRTSPLTDTQYF	TGCAGTGCTAGAAGGACTAGCCCACTCACAGATACGCAGTATTTT
TRBV30	.	TRBJ2-1	16	TRBD2	CAWSVEGTSGYNEQFF	TGTGCCTGGAGTGTAGAAGGGACTAGCGGATACAATGAGCAGTTCTTC
TRBV7-2	many	TRBJ2-7	14	.	CASSQSGPLYEQYF	TGTGCCAGCAGCCAAAGCGGGCCCCTCTACGAGCAGTACTTC
TRBV3-1	.	TRBJ2-3	17	.	CASSQDWRTVSTDTQYF	TGTGCCAGCAGCCAAGATTGGAGGACGGTTAGCACAGATACGCAGTATTTT
TRBV6-2/TRBV6-3	many	TRBJ2-7	14	.	CASSYEGGLREQYF	TGTGCCAGCAGTTACGAGGGGGGGTTGAGGGAGCAGTACTTC
TRBV4-1	.	TRBJ1-1	14	TRBD1	CASRGYRGTTEAFF	TGCGCCAGCAGAGGCTACAGGGGGACCACTGAAGCTTTCTTT
TRBV12-3/TRBV12-4	.	TRBJ2-1	14	TRBD2	CASRPGLAINGQFF	TGTGCCAGCAGACCGGGACTAGCGATAAATGGGCAGTTCTTC
TRBV6-1	.	TRBJ2-2	14	.	CAGRPPGPTGELFF	TGTGCCGGGCGACCGCCGGGTCCGACCGGGGAGCTGTTTTTT
TRBV20-1	.	TRBJ2-3	14	.	CSARDSISTDTQYF	TGCAGTGCTCGGGACTCCATCAGCACAGATACGCAGTATTTT
TRBV24-1	.	TRBJ2-1	17	TRBD2	CATSDLTSGSSWNEQFF	TGTGCCACCAGTGACCTGACTAGCGGGAGCTCCTGGAATGAGCAGTTCTTC
TRBV24-1	few	TRBJ2-3	13	.	CATSEWATDTQYF	TGTGCCACCAGTGAGTGGGCGACAGATACGCAGTATTTT
TRBV24-1	many	TRBJ2-3	16	.	CATSDFRGLSTDTQYF	TGTGCCACCAGTGATTTCCGCGGACTTAGCACAGATACGCAGTATTTT
TRBV24-1	.	TRBJ2-1	14	TRBD2	CATRTGGLYNEQFF	TGTGCCACCAGGACGGGAGGACTTTACAATGAGCAGTTCTTC
TRBV28	many	TRBJ1-3	12	.	CASGFSGNTIYF	TGTGCCAGCGGGTTCTCTGGAAACACCATATATTTT
TRBV19	.	TRBJ2-7	15	.	CASSMGRKLSYEQYF	TGTGCCAGTAGTATGGGTCGGAAGCTTTCCTACGAGCAGTACTTC
TRBV15	many	TRBJ1-2	18	.	CATSRDNLWQGLLYGYTF	TGTGCCACCAGCAGAGATAATTTGTGGCAGGGATTACTCTATGGCTACACCTTC
TRBV9	few	TRBJ1-2	15	TRBD1	CASSKEGQGNYGYTF	TGTGCCAGCAGTAAGGAAGGACAGGGAAACTATGGCTACACCTTC
TRBV27	many	TRBJ1-6	16	TRBD1	CASSSDRGDRNSPLHF	TGTGCCAGCAGTTCTGACAGGGGAGATCGGAATTCACCCCTCCACTTT
TRBV15	many	TRBJ1-5	15	TRBD1	CATSRGGQLSQPQHF	TGTGCCACCAGCAGAGGGGGACAGTTGAGTCAGCCCCAGCATTTT
TRBV20-1	many	TRBJ2-1	14	.	CSARAAGRVIEQFF	TGCAGTGCTAGGGCGGCGGGAAGGGTTATCGAGCAGTTCTTC